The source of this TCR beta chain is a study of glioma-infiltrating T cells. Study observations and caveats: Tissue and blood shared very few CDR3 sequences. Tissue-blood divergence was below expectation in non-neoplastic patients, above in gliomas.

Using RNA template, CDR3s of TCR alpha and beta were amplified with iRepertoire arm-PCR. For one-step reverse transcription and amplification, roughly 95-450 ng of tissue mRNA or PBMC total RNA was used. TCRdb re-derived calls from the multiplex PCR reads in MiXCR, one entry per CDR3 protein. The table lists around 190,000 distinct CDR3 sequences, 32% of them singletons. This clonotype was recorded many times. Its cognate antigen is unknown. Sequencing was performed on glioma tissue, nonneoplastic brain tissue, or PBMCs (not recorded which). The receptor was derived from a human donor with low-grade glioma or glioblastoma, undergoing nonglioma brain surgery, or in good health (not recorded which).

The CDR3 sequence: CASSPGLAGKQYF. The CDR3 nucleotides are TGTGCCAGCAGTCCGGGACTAGCGGGAAAGCAGTACTTC. The chain is built from TRBV6-2 or TRBV6-3 and TRBJ2-7, with 13 bases fitting TRBD2. V shed 5 bases and J 8 bases; nucleotides not matched to a gene: 3. The CDR3 contains 13 residues. CDR1 is MNHEY, CDR2 SVGEGT, per germline.